Here is one T cell receptor (beta chain) with its context. This table comes from immunoSEQ multiplex PCR, and its TCRdb copy is limited to in-frame clones, with some not included. There are roughly 15,000 clones in the sample; approximately 74% occur only once, and 2.5% to 3% lies in the top ten. The ends lost 6 bases at V and 5 bases at J; junction bases unmatched: 9. Germline loops: CDR1 MNHEY, CDR2 SVGAGI. There are 14 residues in the CDR3. Stated time point: after neoadjuvant nivolumab, at surgical resection. Patients had HPV-negative, locally advanced oral cavity squamous cell carcinoma. The data were obtained in a study of neoadjuvant anti-PD-1 for oral cavity cancer.

The V and J genes are TRBV6-5 and TRBJ1-2; 7 nucleotides line up with TRBD1. The sequence was obtained from a person aged 40-85 years with oral cavity squamous cell carcinoma. Sequenced material: PBMCs, taken after nivolumab (anti-PD-1) treatment. The CDR3 spells CASSQDRVPYGYTF. The DNA of the CDR3 is TGTGCCAGCAGCCAAGACAGGGTACCGTATGGCTACACCTTC.